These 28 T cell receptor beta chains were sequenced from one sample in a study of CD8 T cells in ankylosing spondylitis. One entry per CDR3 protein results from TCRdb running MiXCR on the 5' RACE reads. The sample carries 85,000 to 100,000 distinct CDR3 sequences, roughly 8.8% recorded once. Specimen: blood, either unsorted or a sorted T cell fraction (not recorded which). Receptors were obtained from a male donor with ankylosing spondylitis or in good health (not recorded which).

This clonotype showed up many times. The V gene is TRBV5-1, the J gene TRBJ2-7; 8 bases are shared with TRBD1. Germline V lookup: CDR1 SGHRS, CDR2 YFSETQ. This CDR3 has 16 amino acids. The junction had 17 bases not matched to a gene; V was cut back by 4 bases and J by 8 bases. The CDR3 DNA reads TGCGCCAGCAGCACAACCCCGGGGCAGGGGGCGCCCAAGCAGTACTTC. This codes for CASSTTPGQGAPKQYF.

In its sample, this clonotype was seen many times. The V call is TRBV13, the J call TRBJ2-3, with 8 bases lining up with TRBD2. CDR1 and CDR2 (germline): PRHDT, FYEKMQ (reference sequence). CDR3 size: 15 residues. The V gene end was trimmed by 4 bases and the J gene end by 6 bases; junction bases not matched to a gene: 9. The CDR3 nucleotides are TGTGCCAGCAGCTCCGGGCGGGGGGCCCAGGATACGCAGTATTTT. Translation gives CASSSGRGAQDTQYF.

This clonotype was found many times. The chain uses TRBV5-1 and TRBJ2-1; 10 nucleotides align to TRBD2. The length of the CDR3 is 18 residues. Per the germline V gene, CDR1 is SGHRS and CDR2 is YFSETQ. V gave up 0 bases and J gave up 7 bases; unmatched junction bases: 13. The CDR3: CASSLEVAGGLPSNEQFF. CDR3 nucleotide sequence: TGCGCCAGCAGCTTGGAGGTAGCGGGGGGCCTTCCGTCGAATGAGCAGTTCTTC.

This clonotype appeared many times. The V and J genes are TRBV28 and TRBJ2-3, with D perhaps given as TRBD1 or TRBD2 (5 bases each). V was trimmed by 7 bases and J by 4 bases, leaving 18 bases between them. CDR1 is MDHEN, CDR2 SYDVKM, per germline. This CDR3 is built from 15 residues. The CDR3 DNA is TGTGCCAGCAAGGGACGCACATGGGGCCCAGATACGCAGTATTTT. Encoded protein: CASKGRTWGPDTQYF.

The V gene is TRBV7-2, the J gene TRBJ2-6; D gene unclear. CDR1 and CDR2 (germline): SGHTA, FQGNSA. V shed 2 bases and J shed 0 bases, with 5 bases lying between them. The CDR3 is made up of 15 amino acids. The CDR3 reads CASSLHRSGANVLTF. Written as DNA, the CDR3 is TGTGCCAGCAGCTTACACCGCTCTGGGGCCAACGTCCTGACTTTC.

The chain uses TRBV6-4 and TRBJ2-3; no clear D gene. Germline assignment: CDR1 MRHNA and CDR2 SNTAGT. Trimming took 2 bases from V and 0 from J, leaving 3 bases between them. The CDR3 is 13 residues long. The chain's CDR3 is CASSDLSTDTQYF. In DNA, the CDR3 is TGTGCCAGCAGTGACCTCAGCACAGATACGCAGTATTTT.

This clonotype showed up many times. The CDR3 DNA follows: TGTGCCAGCAGTGGGGACAGGGCTCGGATACGGCAGTATTTT. This codes for CASSGDRARIRQYF. This rearrangement joins TRBV2 to TRBJ2-3; 9 positions agree with TRBD1. The V segment lost 4 bases and the J segment 11 bases; nucleotides outside the gene matches: 10. The CDR3 contains 14 residues. The germline gives CDR1 SNHLY, CDR2 FYNNEI. Full variable domain (outside the CDR3, taken from reference TRBV2 and TRBJ2-3): EPEVTQTPSHQVTQMGQEVILRCVPISNHLYFYWYRQILGQKVEFLVSFYNNEISEKSEIFDDQFSVERPDGSNFTLKIRSTKLEDSAMYFCASSGDRARIRQYFGPGTRLTVL.

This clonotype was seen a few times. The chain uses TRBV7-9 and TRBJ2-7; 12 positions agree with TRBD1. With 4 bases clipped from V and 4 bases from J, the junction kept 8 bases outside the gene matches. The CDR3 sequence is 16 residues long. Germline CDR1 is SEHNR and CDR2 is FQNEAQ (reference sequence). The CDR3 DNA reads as TGTGCCAGCAGCTCCCGGGACAGGGGGCGCAATTACGAGCAGTACTTC. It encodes CASSSRDRGRNYEQYF.

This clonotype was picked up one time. The CDR3 sequence: CASSQGTEQYF. CDR3 nucleotide sequence: TGTGCCAGCAGCCAAGGAACCGAGCAGTACTTC. J is TRBJ2-7 and V is TRBV3-1, with no clear D. Germline V gene sequence: CDR1 LGHDT, CDR2 YNNKEL (reference sequence). There are 11 residues in the CDR3. The germline V and J ends were trimmed by 1 base and 6 bases, with 4 bases remaining between them.

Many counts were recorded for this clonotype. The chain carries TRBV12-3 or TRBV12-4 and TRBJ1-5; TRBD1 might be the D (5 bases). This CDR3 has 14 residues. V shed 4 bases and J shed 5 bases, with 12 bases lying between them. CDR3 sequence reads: CASSYVGGHQPQHF. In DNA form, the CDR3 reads TGTGCCAGCAGTTATGTCGGGGGACATCAGCCCCAGCATTTT.

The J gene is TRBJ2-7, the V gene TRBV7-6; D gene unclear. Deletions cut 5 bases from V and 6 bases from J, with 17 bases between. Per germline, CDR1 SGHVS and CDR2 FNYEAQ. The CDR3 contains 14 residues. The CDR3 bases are TGTGCCAGCAGCCCAAACATGGACGGCGGCGAGCAGTACTTC. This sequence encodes CASSPNMDGGEQYF.

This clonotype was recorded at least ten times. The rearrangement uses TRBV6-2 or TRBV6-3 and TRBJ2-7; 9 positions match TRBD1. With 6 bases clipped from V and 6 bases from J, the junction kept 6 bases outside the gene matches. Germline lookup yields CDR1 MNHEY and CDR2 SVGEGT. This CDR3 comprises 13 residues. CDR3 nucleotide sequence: TGTGCCAGCAGCTACCGGGGACAGGGCGAGCAGTACTTC. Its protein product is CASSYRGQGEQYF.

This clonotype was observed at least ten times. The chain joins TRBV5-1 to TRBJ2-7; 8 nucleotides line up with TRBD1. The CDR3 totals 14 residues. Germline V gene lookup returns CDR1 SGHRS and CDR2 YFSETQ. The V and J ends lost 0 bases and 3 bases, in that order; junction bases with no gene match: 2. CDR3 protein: CASSLDRGDYEQYF. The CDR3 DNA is TGCGCCAGCAGCTTGGACAGGGGGGACTACGAGCAGTACTTC.

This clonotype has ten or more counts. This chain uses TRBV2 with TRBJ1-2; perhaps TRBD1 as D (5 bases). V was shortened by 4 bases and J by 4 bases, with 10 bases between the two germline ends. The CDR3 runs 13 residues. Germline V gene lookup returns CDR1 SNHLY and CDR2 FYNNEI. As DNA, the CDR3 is TGTGCCAGCAGTGTTTCCGGGGGCTATGGCTACACCTTC. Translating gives CASSVSGGYGYTF. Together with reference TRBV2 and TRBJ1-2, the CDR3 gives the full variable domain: EPEVTQTPSHQVTQMGQEVILRCVPISNHLYFYWYRQILGQKVEFLVSFYNNEISEKSEIFDDQFSVERPDGSNFTLKIRSTKLEDSAMYFCASSVSGGYGYTFGSGTRLTVV.

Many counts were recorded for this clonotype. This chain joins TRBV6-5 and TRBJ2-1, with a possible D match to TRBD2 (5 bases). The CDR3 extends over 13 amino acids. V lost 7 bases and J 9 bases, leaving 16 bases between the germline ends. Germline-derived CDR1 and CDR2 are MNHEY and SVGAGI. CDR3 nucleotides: TGTGCCAGCAAGCCCGGACTCGGTGGTGAGCAGTTCTTC. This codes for CASKPGLGGEQFF.

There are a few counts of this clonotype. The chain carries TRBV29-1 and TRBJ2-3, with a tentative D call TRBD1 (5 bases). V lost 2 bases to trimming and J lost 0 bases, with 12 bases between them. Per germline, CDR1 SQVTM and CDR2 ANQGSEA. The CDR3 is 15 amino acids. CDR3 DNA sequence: TGCAGCGTTGAAATTACAGGTAGTAGCACAGATACGCAGTATTTT. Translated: CSVEITGSSTDTQYF.

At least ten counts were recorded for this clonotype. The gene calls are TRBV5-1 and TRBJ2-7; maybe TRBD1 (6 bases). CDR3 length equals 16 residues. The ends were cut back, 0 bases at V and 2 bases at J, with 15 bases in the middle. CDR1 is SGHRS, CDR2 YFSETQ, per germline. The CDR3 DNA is TGCGCCAGCAGCTTGGGTCCGGCAGGGGCAGCCTACGAGCAGTACTTC. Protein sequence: CASSLGPAGAAYEQYF.

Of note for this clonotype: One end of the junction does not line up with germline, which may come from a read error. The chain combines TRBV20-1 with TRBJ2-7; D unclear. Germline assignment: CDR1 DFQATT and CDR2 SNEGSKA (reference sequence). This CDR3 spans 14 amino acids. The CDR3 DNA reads TGCAGTGTTAGAGGCGTCGAAACCGTCTACGAGCAGTACTTC. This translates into CSVRGVETVYEQYF.

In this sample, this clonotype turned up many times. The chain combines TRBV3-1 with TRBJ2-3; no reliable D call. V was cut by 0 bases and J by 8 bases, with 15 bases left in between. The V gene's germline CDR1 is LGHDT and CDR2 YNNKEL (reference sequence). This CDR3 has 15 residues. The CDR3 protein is CASSQDGGPTPTQYF. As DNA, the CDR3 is TGTGCCAGCAGCCAAGATGGCGGACCCACCCCTACGCAGTATTTT.

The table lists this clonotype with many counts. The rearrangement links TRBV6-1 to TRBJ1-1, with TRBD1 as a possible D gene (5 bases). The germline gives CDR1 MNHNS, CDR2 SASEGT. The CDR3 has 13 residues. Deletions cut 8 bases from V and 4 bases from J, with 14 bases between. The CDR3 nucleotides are TGTGCCAGCCGGGGCCTTGGGGGCACTGAAGCTTTCTTT. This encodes CASRGLGGTEAFF.

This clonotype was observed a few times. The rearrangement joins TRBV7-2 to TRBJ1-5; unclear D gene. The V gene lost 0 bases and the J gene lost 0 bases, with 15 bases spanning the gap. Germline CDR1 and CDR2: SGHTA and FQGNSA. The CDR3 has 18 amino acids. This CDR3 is CASSLAINHDYSNQPQHF. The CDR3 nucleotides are TGTGCCAGCAGCTTAGCGATAAATCACGATTATAGCAATCAGCCCCAGCATTTT.

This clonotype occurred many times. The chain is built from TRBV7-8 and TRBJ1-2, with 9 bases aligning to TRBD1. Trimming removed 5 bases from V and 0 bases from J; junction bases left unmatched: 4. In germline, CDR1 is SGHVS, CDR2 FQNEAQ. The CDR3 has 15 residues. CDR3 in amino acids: CASSPQGAPNYGYTF. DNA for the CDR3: TGTGCCAGCAGCCCACAGGGGGCGCCTAACTATGGCTACACCTTC.

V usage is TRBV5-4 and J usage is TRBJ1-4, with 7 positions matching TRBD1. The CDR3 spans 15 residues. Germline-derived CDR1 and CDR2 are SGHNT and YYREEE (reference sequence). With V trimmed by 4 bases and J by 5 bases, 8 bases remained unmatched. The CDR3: CASSPGGQGNEKLFF. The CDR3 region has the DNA TGTGCCAGCAGCCCAGGGGGGCAGGGGAATGAAAAACTGTTTTTT.

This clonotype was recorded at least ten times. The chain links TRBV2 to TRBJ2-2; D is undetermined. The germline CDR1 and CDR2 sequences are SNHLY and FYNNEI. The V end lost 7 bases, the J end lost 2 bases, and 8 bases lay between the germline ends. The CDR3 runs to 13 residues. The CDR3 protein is CASNNRNTGELFF. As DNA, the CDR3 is TGTGCCAGCAACAACAGAAACACCGGGGAGCTGTTTTTT.

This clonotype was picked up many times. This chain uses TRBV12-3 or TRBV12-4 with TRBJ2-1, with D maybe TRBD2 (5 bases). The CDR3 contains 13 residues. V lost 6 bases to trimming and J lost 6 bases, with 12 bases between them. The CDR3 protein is CASSLRGTNEQFF. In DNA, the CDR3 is TGTGCCAGCAGCCTTCGGGGTACCAATGAGCAGTTCTTC.

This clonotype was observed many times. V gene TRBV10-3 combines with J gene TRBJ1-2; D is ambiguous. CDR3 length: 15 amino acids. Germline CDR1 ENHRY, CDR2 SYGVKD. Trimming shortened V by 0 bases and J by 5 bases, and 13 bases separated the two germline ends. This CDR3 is CAISESPGATYGYTF. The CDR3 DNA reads TGTGCCATCAGTGAGTCGCCAGGAGCCACATATGGCTACACCTTC.

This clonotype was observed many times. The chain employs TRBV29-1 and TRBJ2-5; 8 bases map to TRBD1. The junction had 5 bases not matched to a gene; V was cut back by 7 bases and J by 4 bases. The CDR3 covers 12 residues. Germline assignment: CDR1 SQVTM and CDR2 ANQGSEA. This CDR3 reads CSANTGGETQYF. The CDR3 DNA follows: TGCAGCGCCAATACAGGGGGAGAGACCCAGTACTTC.

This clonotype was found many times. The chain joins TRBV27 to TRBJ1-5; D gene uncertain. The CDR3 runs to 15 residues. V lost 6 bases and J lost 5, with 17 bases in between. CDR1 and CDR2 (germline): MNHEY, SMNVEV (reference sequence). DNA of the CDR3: TGTGCCAGCAGACCTGCTTATGGGTTCGATCAGCCCCAGCATTTT. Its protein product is CASRPAYGFDQPQHF.